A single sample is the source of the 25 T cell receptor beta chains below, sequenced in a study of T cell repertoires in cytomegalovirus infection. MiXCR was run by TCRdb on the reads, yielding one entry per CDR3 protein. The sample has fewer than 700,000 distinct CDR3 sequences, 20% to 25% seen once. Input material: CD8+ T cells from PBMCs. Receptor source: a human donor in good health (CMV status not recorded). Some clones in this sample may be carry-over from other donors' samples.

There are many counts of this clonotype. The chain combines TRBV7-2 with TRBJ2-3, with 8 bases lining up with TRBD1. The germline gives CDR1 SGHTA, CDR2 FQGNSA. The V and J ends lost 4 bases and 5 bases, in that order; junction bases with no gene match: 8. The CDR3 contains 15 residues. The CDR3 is CASSSTGGSGDTQYF. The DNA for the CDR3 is TGTGCCAGCAGCTCCACAGGGGGTAGCGGAGATACGCAGTATTTT.

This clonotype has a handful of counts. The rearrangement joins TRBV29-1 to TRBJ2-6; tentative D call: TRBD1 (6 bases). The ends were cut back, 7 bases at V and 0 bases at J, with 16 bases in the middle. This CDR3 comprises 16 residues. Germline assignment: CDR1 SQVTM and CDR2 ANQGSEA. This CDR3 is CSALTGSSSGANVLTF. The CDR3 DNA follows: TGCAGCGCCCTGACAGGTTCGAGCTCTGGGGCCAACGTCCTGACTTTC.

The chain's CDR3 is CASSPVGGTQYF. Here the CDR3 DNA reads TGTGCCAGCAGCCCCGTCGGCGGGACGCAGTATTTT. This chain connects TRBV14 to TRBJ2-3, with D maybe TRBD2 (5 bases). V shed 4 bases and J shed 9 bases, with 11 bases lying between them. This CDR3 region has 12 residues. Looked up from germline, CDR1 is SGHDN and CDR2 is FVKESK.

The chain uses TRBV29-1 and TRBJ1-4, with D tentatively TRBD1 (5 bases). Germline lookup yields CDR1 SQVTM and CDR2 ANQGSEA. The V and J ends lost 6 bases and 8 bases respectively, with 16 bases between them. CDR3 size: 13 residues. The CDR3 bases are TGCAGCGTGTGCTTACATGGGGGGGAAAAACTGTTTTTT. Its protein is CSVCLHGGEKLFF.

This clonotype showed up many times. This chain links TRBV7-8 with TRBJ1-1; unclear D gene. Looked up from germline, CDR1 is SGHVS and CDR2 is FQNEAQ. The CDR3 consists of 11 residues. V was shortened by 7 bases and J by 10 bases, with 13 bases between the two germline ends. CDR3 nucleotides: TGTGCCAGCATTCATGGGGATCGAGCTTTCTTT. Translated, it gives CASIHGDRAFF.

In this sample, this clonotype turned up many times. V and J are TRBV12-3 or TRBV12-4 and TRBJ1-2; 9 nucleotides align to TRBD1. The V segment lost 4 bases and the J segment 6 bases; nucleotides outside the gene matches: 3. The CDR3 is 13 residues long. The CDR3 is CASSWTGAHGYTF. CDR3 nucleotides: TGTGCCAGCAGTTGGACAGGGGCCCATGGCTACACCTTC.

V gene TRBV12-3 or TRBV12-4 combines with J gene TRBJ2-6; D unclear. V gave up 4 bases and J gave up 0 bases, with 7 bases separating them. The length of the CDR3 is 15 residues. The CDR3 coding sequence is TGTGCCAGCAGTTCGAAAAACTCTGGGGCCAACGTCCTGACTTTC. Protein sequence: CASSSKNSGANVLTF.

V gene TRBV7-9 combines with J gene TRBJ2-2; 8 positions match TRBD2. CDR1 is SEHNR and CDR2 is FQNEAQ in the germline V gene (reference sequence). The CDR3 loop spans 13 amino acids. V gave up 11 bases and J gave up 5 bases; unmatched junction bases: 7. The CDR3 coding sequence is TGTGCCCACGGGGGGGTCCGGACCGGGGAGCTGTTTTTT. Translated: CAHGGVRTGELFF.

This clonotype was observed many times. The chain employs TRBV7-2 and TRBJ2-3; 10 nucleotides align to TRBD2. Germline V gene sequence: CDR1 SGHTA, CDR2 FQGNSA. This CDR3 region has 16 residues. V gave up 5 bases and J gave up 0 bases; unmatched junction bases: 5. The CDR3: CASSRLAGGSTDTQYF. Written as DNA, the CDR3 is TGTGCCAGCAGCCGGTTAGCGGGGGGAAGCACAGATACGCAGTATTTT.

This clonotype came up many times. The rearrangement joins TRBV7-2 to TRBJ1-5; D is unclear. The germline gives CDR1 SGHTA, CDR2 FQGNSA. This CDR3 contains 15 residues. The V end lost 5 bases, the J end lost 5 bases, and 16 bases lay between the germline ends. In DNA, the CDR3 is TGTGCCAGCAGCCCTAGACTGGGAAGGGATCAGCCCCAGCATTTT. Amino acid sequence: CASSPRLGRDQPQHF.

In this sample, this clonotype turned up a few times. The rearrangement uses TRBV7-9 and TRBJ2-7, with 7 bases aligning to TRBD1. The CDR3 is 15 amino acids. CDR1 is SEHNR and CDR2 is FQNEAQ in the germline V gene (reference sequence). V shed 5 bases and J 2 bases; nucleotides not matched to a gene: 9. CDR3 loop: CASSPAPGQAYEQYF. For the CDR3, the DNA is TGTGCCAGCAGCCCCGCACCCGGACAGGCCTACGAGCAGTACTTC.

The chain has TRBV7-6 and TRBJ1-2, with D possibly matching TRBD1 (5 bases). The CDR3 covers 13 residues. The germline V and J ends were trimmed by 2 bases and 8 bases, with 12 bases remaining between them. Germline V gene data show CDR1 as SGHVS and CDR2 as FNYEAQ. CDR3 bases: TGTGCCAGCAGCTTAAGGACATGGCACGGCTACACCTTC. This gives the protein CASSLRTWHGYTF.

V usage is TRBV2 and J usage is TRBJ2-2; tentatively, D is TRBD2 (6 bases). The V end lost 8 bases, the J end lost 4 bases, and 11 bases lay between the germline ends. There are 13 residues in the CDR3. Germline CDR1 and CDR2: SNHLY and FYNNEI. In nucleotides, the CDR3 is TGTGCCAGCCCCGGGACTGGCACCGGGGAGCTGTTTTTT. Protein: CASPGTGTGELFF.

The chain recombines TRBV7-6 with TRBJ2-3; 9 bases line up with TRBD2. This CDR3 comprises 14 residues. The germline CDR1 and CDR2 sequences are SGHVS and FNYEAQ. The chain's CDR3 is CVNNSGGSTDTQYF. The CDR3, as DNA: TGTGTCAACAATAGCGGGGGCAGCACAGATACGCAGTATTTT.

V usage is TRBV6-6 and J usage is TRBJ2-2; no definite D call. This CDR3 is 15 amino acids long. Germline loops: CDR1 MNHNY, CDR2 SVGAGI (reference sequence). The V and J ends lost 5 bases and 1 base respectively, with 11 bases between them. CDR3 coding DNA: TGTGCCAGCAGTATTCGGCAGCTGAACACCGGGGAGCTGTTTTTT. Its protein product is CASSIRQLNTGELFF.

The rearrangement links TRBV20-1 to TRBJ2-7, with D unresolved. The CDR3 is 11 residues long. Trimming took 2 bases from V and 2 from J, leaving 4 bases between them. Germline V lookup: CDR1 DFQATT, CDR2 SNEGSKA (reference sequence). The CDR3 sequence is CSARKAYEQYF. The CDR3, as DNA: TGCAGTGCTAGAAAAGCCTACGAGCAGTACTTC.

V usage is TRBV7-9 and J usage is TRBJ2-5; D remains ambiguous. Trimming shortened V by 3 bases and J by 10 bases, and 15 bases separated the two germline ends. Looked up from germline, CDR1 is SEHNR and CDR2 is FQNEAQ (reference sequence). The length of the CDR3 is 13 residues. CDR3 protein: CASSFGNPSDQYF. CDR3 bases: TGTGCCAGCAGCTTTGGGAACCCCAGCGACCAGTACTTC.

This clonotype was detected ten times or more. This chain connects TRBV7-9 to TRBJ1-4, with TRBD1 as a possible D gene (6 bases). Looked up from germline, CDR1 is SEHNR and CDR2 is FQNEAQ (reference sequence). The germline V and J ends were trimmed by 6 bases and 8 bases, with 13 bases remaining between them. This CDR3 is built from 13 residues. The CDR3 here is CASREQGREKLFF. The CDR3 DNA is TGTGCCAGCAGAGAACAGGGCAGGGAAAAACTGTTTTTT.

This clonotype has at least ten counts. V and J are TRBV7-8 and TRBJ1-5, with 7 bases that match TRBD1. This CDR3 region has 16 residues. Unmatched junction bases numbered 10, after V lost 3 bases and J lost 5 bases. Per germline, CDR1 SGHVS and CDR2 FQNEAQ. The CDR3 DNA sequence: TGTGCCAGCAGCTTTGCCACAGGGGACCAGTATCAGCCCCAGCATTTT. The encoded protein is CASSFATGDQYQPQHF. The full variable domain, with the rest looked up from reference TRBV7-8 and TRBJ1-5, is GAGVSQSPRYKVAKRGQDVALRCDPISGHVSLFWYQQALGQGPEFLTYFQNEAQLDKSGLPSDRFFAERPEGSVSTLKIQRTQQEDSAVYLCASSFATGDQYQPQHFGDGTRLSIL.

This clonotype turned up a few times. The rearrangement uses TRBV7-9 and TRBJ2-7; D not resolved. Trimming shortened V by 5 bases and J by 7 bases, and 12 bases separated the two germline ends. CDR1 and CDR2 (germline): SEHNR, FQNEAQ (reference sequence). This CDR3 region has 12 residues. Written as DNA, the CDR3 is TGTGCCAGCAGCCCTCCGACCAGAGAGCAGTACGTC. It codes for CASSPPTREQYV.

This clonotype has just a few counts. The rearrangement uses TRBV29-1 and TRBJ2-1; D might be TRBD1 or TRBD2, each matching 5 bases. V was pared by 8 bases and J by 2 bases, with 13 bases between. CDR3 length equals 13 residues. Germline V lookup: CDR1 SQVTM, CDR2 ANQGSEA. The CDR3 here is CSSLGGTYNEQFF. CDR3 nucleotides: TGCAGCTCCCTTGGGGGTACCTACAATGAGCAGTTCTTC.

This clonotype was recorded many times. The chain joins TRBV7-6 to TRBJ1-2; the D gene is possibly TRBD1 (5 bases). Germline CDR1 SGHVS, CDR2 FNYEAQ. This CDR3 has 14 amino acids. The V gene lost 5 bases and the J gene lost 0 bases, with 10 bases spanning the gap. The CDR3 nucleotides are TGTGCCAGCAGCCGGGACGCCGCTAACTATGGCTACACCTTC. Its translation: CASSRDAANYGYTF.

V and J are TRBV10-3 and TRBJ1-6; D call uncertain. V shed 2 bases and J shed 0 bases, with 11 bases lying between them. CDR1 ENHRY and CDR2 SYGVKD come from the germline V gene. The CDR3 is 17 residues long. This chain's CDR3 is CAISEAPLGSYNSPLHF. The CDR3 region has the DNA TGTGCCATCAGTGAGGCTCCGCTCGGCTCCTATAATTCACCCCTCCACTTT.

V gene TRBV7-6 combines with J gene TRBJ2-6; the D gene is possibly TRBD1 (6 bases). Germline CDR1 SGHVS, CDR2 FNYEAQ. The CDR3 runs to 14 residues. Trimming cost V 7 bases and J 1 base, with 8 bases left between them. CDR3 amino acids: CASKTGSGANVLTF. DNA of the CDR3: TGTGCCAGCAAAACAGGGTCTGGGGCCAACGTCCTGACTTTC.

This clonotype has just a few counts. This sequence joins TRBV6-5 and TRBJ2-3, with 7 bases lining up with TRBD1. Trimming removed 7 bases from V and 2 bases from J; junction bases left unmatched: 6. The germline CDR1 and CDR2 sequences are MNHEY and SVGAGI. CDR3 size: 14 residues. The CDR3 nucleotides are TGTGCCAGCATGAGGGGGCTCCACACAGATACGCAGTATTTT. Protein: CASMRGLHTDTQYF.